The 18 T cell receptor beta chains presented below share a single source sample, sequenced in a study of beta chain features in type 1 diabetes. Expressed TCRB transcripts were sequenced after all isolated RNA was converted to cDNA. Assay: immunoSEQ multiplex PCR; the TCRdb copy retains only in-frame clones and omits some. Of about 230,000 clones in the sample, roughly 9.6% were seen once. Sequencing input: naive CD4+ T cells from blood. The receptors originated from a woman younger than 30 in good health.

This clone was observed a few times. The chain links TRBV19 to TRBJ2-2, with a weak D call TRBD2 (6 bases). This CDR3 region has 17 residues. V was shortened by 2 bases and J by 0 bases, with 13 bases between the two germline ends. In germline, CDR1 is LNHDA, CDR2 SQIVND (reference sequence). The CDR3 sequence: CASSITSGWTNTGELFF. The CDR3 DNA follows: TGTGCCAGTAGTATAACCAGCGGGTGGACGAACACCGGGGAGCTGTTTTTT.

This clone was seen a few times. The rearrangement uses TRBV18 and TRBJ1-5; possible D gene TRBD1, 6 bases. The CDR3 is 14 residues long. Per the germline V gene, CDR1 is KGHSH and CDR2 is LQKENI. V was shortened by 3 bases and J by 7 bases, with 13 bases between the two germline ends. The CDR3 sequence: CASSPIEGVQPQHF. Here the CDR3 DNA reads TGTGCCAGCTCACCGATCGAGGGGGTCCAGCCCCAGCATTTT.

The CDR3 region has the DNA TGTGCCAGCACCGGGGACAGGGGGTCTTGGAATGAGCAGTTCTTC. Translated, it gives CASTGDRGSWNEQFF. This chain links TRBV2 with TRBJ2-1; 11 bases are shared with TRBD1. This CDR3 has 15 amino acids. Germline-derived CDR1 and CDR2 are SNHLY and FYNNEI. The trim removed 7 bases at V and 7 bases at J, leaving 9 bases unmatched.

Only a few counts were recorded for this clone. This rearrangement joins TRBV29-1 to TRBJ1-2; no reliable D call. V lost 3 bases to trimming and J lost 2 bases, with 7 bases between them. CDR3 length: 12 residues. Per germline, CDR1 SQVTM and CDR2 ANQGSEA. CDR3 bases: TGCAGCGTTGATACAGAGAACTATGGCTACACCTTC. It encodes CSVDTENYGYTF. The whole variable domain, filled in from reference TRBV29-1 and TRBJ1-2, reads SAVISQKPSRDICQRGTSLTIQCQVDSQVTMMFWYRQQPGQSLTLIATANQGSEATYESGFVIDKFPISRPNLTFSTLTVSNMSPEDSSIYLCSVDTENYGYTFGSGTRLTVV.

This clone has a handful of counts. This chain uses TRBV4-1 with TRBJ2-3, with no clear D. CDR1 and CDR2 from the germline V gene are MGHRA and YSYEKL. Trimming pared 4 bases from V and 6 bases from J, leaving 8 bases between. CDR3 length: 12 residues. CDR3 sequence (DNA): TGCGCCAGCAGCCTTGTCATGGATACGCAGTATTTT. Amino acids: CASSLVMDTQYF.

This clone was recorded many times. The CDR3 protein is CSVLPQGSNTGELFF. The DNA of the CDR3 is TGCAGCGTGCTCCCACAGGGTTCGAACACCGGGGAGCTGTTTTTT. J is TRBJ2-2 and V is TRBV29-1; the D gene is possibly TRBD1 (6 bases). Trimming stripped 6 bases from V and 0 bases from J, with 14 bases between. The CDR3 contains 15 residues. The germline V gene encodes CDR1 SQVTM and CDR2 ANQGSEA.

This clone was observed a few times. The chain joins TRBV5-6 to TRBJ2-6, with TRBD1 matching 7 bases. Germline V gene sequence: CDR1 SGHDT, CDR2 YYEEEE. J was trimmed by 2 bases and V by 7 bases; bases with no gene match: 6. This CDR3 region has 15 residues. CDR3: CASDKGATGANVLTF. The DNA of the CDR3 is TGTGCCAGCGATAAGGGGGCAACTGGGGCCAACGTCCTGACTTTC.

This chain joins TRBV25-1 and TRBJ2-1; the match to TRBD2 covers 9 bases. Germline V gives CDR1 MGHDK, CDR2 SYGVNS. The CDR3 is 17 amino acids. J was trimmed by 4 bases and V by 8 bases; bases with no gene match: 15. CDR3 bases: TGTGCCAGCCCTTTTACGGTAGCGGGGGCCATATACAATGAGCAGTTCTTC. Protein: CASPFTVAGAIYNEQFF.

This clone appeared a few times. This chain joins TRBV6-1 and TRBJ1-1; 7 positions match TRBD1. Germline values: CDR1 MNHNS, CDR2 SASEGT. Trimming removed 6 bases from V and 1 base from J; junction bases left unmatched: 8. The CDR3 is made up of 15 amino acids. The DNA for the CDR3 is TGTGCCAGCAGGGAAACAGGGGAAGGGAACACTGAAGCTTTCTTT. This gives the protein CASRETGEGNTEAFF.

This clone was observed a handful of times. For the CDR3, the DNA is TGCGCCAGCAGAGAACAATCTGGGGCCAACGTCCTGACTTTC. Amino acids: CASREQSGANVLTF. The gene calls are TRBV5-1 and TRBJ2-6; unclear D gene. V was shortened by 5 bases and J by 1 base, with 7 bases between the two germline ends. The germline V gene encodes CDR1 SGHRS and CDR2 YFSETQ. The CDR3 is 14 residues long.

The V and J genes are TRBV11-2 and TRBJ2-1, with 11 bases identical to TRBD2. Germline V lookup: CDR1 SGHAT, CDR2 FQNNGV. The length of the CDR3 is 15 residues. Trimming took 5 bases from V and 7 from J; bases not matched to a gene: 7. The CDR3 is CASSPIAGGRNEQFF. The CDR3 DNA sequence: TGTGCCAGCAGCCCCATAGCGGGAGGGCGGAATGAGCAGTTCTTC.

This clone was seen a handful of times. The chain couples TRBV5-1 to TRBJ2-3, with TRBD1 as a possible D gene (5 bases). The germline V gene has CDR1 SGHRS and CDR2 YFSETQ. The CDR3 runs to 16 residues. V gave up 0 bases and J gave up 0 bases, with 11 bases separating them. As DNA, the CDR3 is TGCGCCAGCAGCTTGGAAGGGGCAACTAGCACAGATACGCAGTATTTT. It is translated as CASSLEGATSTDTQYF.

The rearrangement joins TRBV7-8 to TRBJ1-6; D not resolved. The germline V gene has CDR1 SGHVS and CDR2 FQNEAQ. This CDR3 has 14 amino acids. Trimming stripped 0 bases from V and 4 bases from J, with 4 bases between. The CDR3 loop is CASSLAQYNSPLHF. The CDR3 nucleotides read TGTGCCAGCAGCTTAGCACAGTATAATTCACCCCTCCACTTT.

This clone was picked up a small number of times. The chain uses TRBV28 and TRBJ1-2; D unclear. Germline assignment: CDR1 MDHEN and CDR2 SYDVKM. The CDR3 covers 14 residues. V lost 6 bases and J lost 3, with 14 bases in between. The CDR3 sequence is CASSPANGYYGYTF. The CDR3 DNA is TGTGCCAGCAGCCCCGCGAACGGGTACTATGGCTACACCTTC.

This clone came up a few times. The gene calls are TRBV6-1 and TRBJ2-1; 13 bases are a match to TRBD2. J was trimmed by 15 bases and V by 5 bases; bases with no gene match: 7. This CDR3 contains 13 residues. From germline, CDR1 is MNHNS and CDR2 SASEGT. Written as DNA, the CDR3 is TGTGCCAGCAGTACGGGGACTAGCGGGGCAGGGTTCTTC. This sequence encodes CASSTGTSGAGFF.

This clone was seen repeatedly, ten times or more. The chain recombines TRBV9 with TRBJ2-5; 10 positions agree with TRBD2. CDR1 and CDR2 (germline): SGDLS, YYNGEE. V shed 3 bases and J 2 bases; nucleotides not matched to a gene: 1. This CDR3 is 14 amino acids long. CDR3 amino acids: CASSGTSGQETQYF. DNA of the CDR3: TGTGCCAGCAGCGGGACTAGCGGTCAAGAGACCCAGTACTTC.

The chain combines TRBV5-1 with TRBJ2-1, with 13 bases lining up with TRBD2. The J segment lost 0 bases and the V segment lost 1 base, leaving 13 bases of the junction unmatched. The germline V gene encodes CDR1 SGHRS and CDR2 YFSETQ. This CDR3 has 21 residues. Here the CDR3 DNA reads TGCGCCAGCAGCTTGCCAGATGGACTAGCGGGAGAGGGTAGCTCCTACAATGAGCAGTTCTTC. This encodes CASSLPDGLAGEGSSYNEQFF. The full variable domain, completed using reference TRBV5-1 and TRBJ2-1, is KAGVTQTPRYLIKTRGQQVTLSCSPISGHRSVSWYQQTPGQGLQFLFEYFSETQRNKGNFPGRFSGRQFSNSRSEMNVSTLELGDSALYLCASSLPDGLAGEGSSYNEQFFGPGTRLTVL.

This sequence joins TRBV5-4 and TRBJ1-2, with a tentative D call TRBD1 (6 bases). Germline V gives CDR1 SGHNT, CDR2 YYREEE (reference sequence). The V end was cut by 3 bases, the J end by 4 bases, with 13 bases between. The CDR3 has 14 residues. This CDR3 reads CASSSGADLYGYTF. CDR3 in DNA: TGTGCCAGCAGCTCAGGGGCAGACCTCTATGGCTACACCTTC.